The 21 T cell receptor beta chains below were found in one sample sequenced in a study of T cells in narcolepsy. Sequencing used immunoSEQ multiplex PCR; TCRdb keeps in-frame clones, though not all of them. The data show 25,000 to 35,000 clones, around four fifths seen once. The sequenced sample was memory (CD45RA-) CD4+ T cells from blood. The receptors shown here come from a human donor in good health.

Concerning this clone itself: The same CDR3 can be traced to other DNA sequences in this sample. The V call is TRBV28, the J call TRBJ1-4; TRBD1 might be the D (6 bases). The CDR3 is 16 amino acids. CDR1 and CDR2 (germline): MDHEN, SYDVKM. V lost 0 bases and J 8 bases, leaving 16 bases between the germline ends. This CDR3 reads CASSLWGVGGQEKLFF. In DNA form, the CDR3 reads TGTGCCAGCAGTTTATGGGGAGTGGGGGGCCAGGAAAAACTGTTTTTT.

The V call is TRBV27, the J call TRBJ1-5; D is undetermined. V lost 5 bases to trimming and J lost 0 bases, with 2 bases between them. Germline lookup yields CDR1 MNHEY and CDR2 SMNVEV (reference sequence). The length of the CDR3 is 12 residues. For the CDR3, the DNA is TGTGCCAGCAGTAATAGCAATCAGCCCCAGCATTTT. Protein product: CASSNSNQPQHF.

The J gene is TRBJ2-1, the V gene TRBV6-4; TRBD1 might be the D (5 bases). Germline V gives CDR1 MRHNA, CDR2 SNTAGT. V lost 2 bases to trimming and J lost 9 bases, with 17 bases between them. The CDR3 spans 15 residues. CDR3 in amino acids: CASSDQAGKGLEQFF. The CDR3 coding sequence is TGTGCCAGCAGTGACCAGGCAGGGAAGGGTCTTGAGCAGTTCTTC.

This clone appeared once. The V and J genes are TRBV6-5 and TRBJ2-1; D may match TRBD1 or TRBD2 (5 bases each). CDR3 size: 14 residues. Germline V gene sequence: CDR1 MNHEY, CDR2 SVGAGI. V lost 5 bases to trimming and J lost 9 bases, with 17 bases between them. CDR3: CASSTGTKVGEQFF. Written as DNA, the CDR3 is TGTGCCAGCAGTACCGGGACCAAAGTCGGTGAGCAGTTCTTC.

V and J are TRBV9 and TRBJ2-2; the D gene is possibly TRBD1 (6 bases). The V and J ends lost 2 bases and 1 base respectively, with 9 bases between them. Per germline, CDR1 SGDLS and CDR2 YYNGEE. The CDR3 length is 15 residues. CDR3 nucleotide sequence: TGTGCCAGCAGCGTTACAGGGTGGAACACCGGGGAGCTGTTTTTT. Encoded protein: CASSVTGWNTGELFF.

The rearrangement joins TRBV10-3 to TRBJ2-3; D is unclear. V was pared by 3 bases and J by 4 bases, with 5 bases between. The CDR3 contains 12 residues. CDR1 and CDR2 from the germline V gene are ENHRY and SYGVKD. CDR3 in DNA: TGTGCCATCAGTGACAAAGCAGATACGCAGTATTTT. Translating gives CAISDKADTQYF.

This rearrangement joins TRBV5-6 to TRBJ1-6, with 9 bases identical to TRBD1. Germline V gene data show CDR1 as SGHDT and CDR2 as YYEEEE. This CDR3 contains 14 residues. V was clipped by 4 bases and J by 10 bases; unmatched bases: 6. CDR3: CASSLGQGGSPLHF. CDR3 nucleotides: TGTGCCAGCAGCCTGGGACAGGGAGGGTCACCCCTCCACTTT. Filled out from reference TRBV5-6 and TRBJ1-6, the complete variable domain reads DAGVTQSPTHLIKTRGQQVTLRCSPKSGHDTVSWYQQALGQGPQFIFQYYEEEERQRGNFPDRFSGHQFPNYSSELNVNALLLGDSALYLCASSLGQGGSPLHFGNGTRLTVT.

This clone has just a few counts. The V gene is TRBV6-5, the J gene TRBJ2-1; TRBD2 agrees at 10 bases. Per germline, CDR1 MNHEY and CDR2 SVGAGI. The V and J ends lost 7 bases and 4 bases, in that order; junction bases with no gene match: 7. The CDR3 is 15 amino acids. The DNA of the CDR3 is TGTGCCAGCAAATGGCAACTAGCGGGGTACAATGAGCAGTTCTTC. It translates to CASKWQLAGYNEQFF.

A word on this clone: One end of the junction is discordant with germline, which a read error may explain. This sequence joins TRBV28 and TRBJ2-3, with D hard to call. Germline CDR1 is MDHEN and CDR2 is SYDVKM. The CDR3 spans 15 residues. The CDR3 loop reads CASRWSINSVSTLYF. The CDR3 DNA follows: TGTGCCAGCAGGTGGAGTATTAATTCGGTCTCGACGCTGTATTTT.

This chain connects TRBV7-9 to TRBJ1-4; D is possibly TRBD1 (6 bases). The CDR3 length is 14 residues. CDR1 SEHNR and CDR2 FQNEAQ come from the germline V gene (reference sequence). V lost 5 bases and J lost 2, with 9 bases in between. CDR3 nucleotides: TGTGCCAGCAGCCGACAGGAGACTAATGAAAAACTGTTTTTT. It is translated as CASSRQETNEKLFF.

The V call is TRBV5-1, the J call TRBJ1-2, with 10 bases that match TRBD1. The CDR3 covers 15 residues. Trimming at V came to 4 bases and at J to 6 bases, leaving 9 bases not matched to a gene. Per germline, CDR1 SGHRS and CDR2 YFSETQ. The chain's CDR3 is CASSTVGQGVDGYTF. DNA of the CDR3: TGCGCCAGCAGCACAGTAGGACAGGGGGTGGATGGCTACACCTTC.

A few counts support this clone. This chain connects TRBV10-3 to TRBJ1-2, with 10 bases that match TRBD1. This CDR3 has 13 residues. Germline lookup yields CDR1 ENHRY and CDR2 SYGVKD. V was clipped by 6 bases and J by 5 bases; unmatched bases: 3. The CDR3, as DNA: TGTGCCATCAGGGGGACAGGGGTATATGGCTACACCTTC. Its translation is CAIRGTGVYGYTF.

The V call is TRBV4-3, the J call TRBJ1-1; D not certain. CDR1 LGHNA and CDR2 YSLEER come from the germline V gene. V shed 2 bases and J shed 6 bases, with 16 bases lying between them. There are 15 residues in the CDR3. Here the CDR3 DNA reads TGCGCCAGCAGCCAATCCTGGGTAGGCAACGCTGAAGCTTTCTTT. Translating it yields CASSQSWVGNAEAFF.

CDR3 nucleotides: TGCGCCAGCAGCCAAGATCTGGGGGGGAGCTCCTACGAGCAGTACTTC. Translation gives CASSQDLGGSSYEQYF. The V call is TRBV4-1, the J call TRBJ2-7; 7 bases match TRBD2. CDR1 and CDR2 (germline): MGHRA, YSYEKL. V trimming: 0 bases; J trimming: 0 bases; junction bases outside the gene matches: 5. The CDR3 totals 16 residues.

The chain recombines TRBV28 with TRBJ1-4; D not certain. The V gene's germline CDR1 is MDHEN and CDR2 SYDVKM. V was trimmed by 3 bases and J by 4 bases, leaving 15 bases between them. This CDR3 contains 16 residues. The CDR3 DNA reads TGTGCCAGCAGTTTCCAAGGTGGGGTAGTTAATGAAAAACTGTTTTTT. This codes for CASSFQGGVVNEKLFF.

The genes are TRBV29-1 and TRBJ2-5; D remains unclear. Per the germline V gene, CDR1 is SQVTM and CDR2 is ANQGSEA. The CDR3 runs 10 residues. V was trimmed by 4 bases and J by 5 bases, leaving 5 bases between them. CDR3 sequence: CSVGLETQYF. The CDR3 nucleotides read TGCAGCGTTGGGCTCGAGACCCAGTACTTC.

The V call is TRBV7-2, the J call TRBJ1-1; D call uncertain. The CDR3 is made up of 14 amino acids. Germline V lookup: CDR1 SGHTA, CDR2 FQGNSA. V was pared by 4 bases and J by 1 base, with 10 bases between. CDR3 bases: TGTGCCAGCAGCTCCCGGTCAGGGAACACTGAAGCTTTCTTT. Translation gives CASSSRSGNTEAFF.

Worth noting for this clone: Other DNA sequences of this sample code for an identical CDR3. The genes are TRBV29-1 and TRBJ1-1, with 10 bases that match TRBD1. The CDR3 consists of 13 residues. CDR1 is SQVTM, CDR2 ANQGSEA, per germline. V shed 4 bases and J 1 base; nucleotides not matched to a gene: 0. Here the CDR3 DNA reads TGCAGCGTTGGGACAGGGGGGAACACTGAAGCTTTCTTT. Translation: CSVGTGGNTEAFF.

In nucleotides, the CDR3 is TGTGCCAGCAGTTACTCGAGTGGGACAGTCGGAAACACCATATATTTT. This sequence encodes CASSYSSGTVGNTIYF. The chain is built from TRBV6-5 and TRBJ1-3; 7 bases agree with TRBD1. The CDR3 covers 16 residues. J gave up 4 bases and V 0 bases, and 6 bases lay outside the gene matches. CDR1 MNHEY and CDR2 SVGAGI come from the germline V gene.

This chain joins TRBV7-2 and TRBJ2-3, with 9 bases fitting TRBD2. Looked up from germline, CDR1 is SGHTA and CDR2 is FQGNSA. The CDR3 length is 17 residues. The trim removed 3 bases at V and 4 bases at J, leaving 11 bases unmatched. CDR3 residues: CASSLVGSGGRADTQYF. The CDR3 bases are TGTGCCAGCAGCTTGGTTGGGAGCGGGGGGAGAGCAGATACGCAGTATTTT.

The CDR3 spells CASSRGSGGTNTGELFF. In nucleotides, the CDR3 is TGCGCCAGCAGCAGGGGCAGCGGGGGGACTAACACCGGGGAGCTGTTTTTT. V usage is TRBV5-1 and J usage is TRBJ2-2; 9 bases are a match to TRBD2. The CDR3 totals 17 residues. In germline, CDR1 is SGHRS, CDR2 YFSETQ. The trim removed 4 bases at V and 2 bases at J, leaving 9 bases unmatched.